Sample share makes the clone carrying this T cell receptor (beta chain) medium-sized. Its target is unknown. The sample originates from a study of T-cell memory formation after mild COVID-19. TCRdb re-analysed the 5' RACE reads in MiXCR, keeping a single row per CDR3 protein. The sample has around 340,000 distinct CDR3 sequences; around a sixth are singletons. Whole-study results and caveats: Whether day 37 second-wave clones are SARS-CoV-2-specific was not confirmed. Pre-infection memory carried some responding clones, suggesting that cross-reactive memory joined.

The CDR3 is 16 amino acids. Looked up from germline, CDR1 is SNHLY and CDR2 is FYNNEI. The V segment lost 5 bases and the J segment 0 bases; nucleotides outside the gene matches: 5. J is TRBJ2-2 and V is TRBV2; 8 bases are a match to TRBD2. Source material: PBMCs or a T cell subset sorted from them (not recorded which). The source of this sequence is a man between 18 and 35 years old who had mild COVID-19 (a few samples of this study predate the infection). Cell type and time point are not known. The CDR3 coding sequence is TGTGCCAGCAGTCGCACTAGCGGAGCGAACACCGGGGAGCTGTTTTTT. This sequence encodes CASSRTSGANTGELFF.